Following are 26 T cell receptor beta chains from one sample sequenced in a study of blood T cell repertoires in COVID-19. Sequenced by immunoSEQ multiplex PCR; TCRdb stores in-frame clones only, minus some. The sample has tens of thousands of clones, around 81% seen once. The sequenced sample was peripheral blood. These receptors all stem from a woman aged 80 or over with COVID-19, enrolled during active disease.

The chain carries TRBV15 and TRBJ2-1, with a possible D match to TRBD1 (7 bases). Germline V gene sequence: CDR1 LNHNV, CDR2 YYDKDF (reference sequence). The CDR3 length is 17 residues. Deletions cut 1 base from V and 0 bases from J, with 13 bases between. Here the CDR3 reads CATSRGQGGSSYNEQFF. The CDR3 bases are TGTGCCACCAGCAGAGGCCAGGGGGGAAGCTCCTACAATGAGCAGTTCTTC.

V and J are TRBV6-5 and TRBJ1-2; TRBD1 aligns across 10 bases. The CDR3 spans 14 residues. The V gene's germline CDR1 is MNHEY and CDR2 SVGAGI. V dropped 7 bases and J dropped 2; count of bases not matched to a gene: 4. The CDR3 protein is CASNLGQGNYGYTF. The CDR3 DNA sequence: TGTGCCAGCAACCTGGGACAGGGGAACTATGGCTACACCTTC.

The V and J genes are TRBV9 and TRBJ2-2, with TRBD2 matching 11 bases. Germline CDR1 reads SGDLS; CDR2 reads YYNGEE. The CDR3 extends over 19 amino acids. Trimming cost V 0 bases and J 7 bases; bases outside gene matches: 14. The CDR3 bases are TGTGCCAGCAGCGTAGGACCACCTACTACTAGCGGGAGTATCGGGGAGCTGTTTTTT. Protein sequence: CASSVGPPTTSGSIGELFF.

J is TRBJ2-3 and V is TRBV5-1; TRBD1 matches at 7 bases. Germline CDR1 reads SGHRS; CDR2 reads YFSETQ. The V gene end was trimmed by 0 bases and the J gene end by 5 bases; junction bases not matched to a gene: 6. CDR3 length: 15 amino acids. Here the CDR3 reads CASSLDGQAKDTQYF. The CDR3 region has the DNA TGCGCCAGCAGCTTGGACGGACAGGCCAAAGATACGCAGTATTTT.

The J gene is TRBJ2-7, the V gene TRBV6-1; 7 bases fit TRBD1. Unmatched junction bases numbered 14, after V lost 3 bases and J lost 6 bases. Germline values: CDR1 MNHNS, CDR2 SASEGT. The CDR3 sequence is 16 residues long. In DNA, the CDR3 is TGTGCCAGCAGTGACGGACAGGTCCGAGGATTGAGCGAGCAGTACTTC. This sequence encodes CASSDGQVRGLSEQYF.

The chain uses TRBV18 and TRBJ1-5; TRBD1 is a possible D gene (5 bases). Germline values: CDR1 KGHSH, CDR2 LQKENI. V lost 3 bases and J 1 base, leaving 10 bases between the germline ends. CDR3 length: 15 residues. The CDR3 DNA sequence: TGTGCCAGCTCACCCCCCGGGGGGAGCAATCAGCCCCAGCATTTT. It translates to CASSPPGGSNQPQHF.

V is TRBV28 and J is TRBJ1-2; TRBD1 aligns across 7 bases. CDR1 MDHEN and CDR2 SYDVKM come from the germline V gene. After removal of 7 bases from V and 2 bases from J, the junction contained 10 bases not matched to a gene. This CDR3 has 15 amino acids. This chain's CDR3 is CASTRGTDLNYGYTF. CDR3 sequence (DNA): TGTGCCAGCACCCGGGGGACAGATCTCAACTATGGCTACACCTTC.

V usage is TRBV27 and J usage is TRBJ2-7, with 9 bases identical to TRBD2. Germline V lookup: CDR1 MNHEY, CDR2 SMNVEV (reference sequence). V was pared by 5 bases and J by 0 bases, with 8 bases of the junction left unmatched. The CDR3 covers 16 residues. CDR3 sequence (DNA): TGTGCCAGCAGTCCCGGGGGCGGGAGGGACTCCTACGAGCAGTACTTC. Residues: CASSPGGGRDSYEQYF.

This clone appeared once. V usage is TRBV27 and J usage is TRBJ2-3; the D is unclear. Trimming removed 4 bases from V and 6 bases from J, with 8 bases in between. The CDR3 length is 12 residues. CDR1 is MNHEY and CDR2 is SMNVEV in the germline V gene (reference sequence). The CDR3 reads CASSSALDTQYF. The CDR3 DNA reads as TGTGCCAGCAGTTCCGCGTTGGATACGCAGTATTTT.

This clone showed up just once. The rearrangement links TRBV18 to TRBJ1-1, with 9 bases aligning to TRBD1. J gave up 3 bases and V 5 bases, and 10 bases lay outside the gene matches. In germline, CDR1 is KGHSH, CDR2 LQKENI. The CDR3 extends over 16 amino acids. Here the CDR3 DNA reads TGTGCCAGCTCATTTTCGACAGGGGGACTTTACACTGAAGCTTTCTTT. Its protein is CASSFSTGGLYTEAFF.

The V gene is TRBV7-2, the J gene TRBJ2-7, with D possibly being TRBD2 (5 bases). Germline lookup yields CDR1 SGHTA and CDR2 FQGNSA. V dropped 5 bases and J dropped 6 bases, with 23 bases sitting between them. The CDR3 is 16 amino acids. This chain's CDR3 is CASSPPGSLLLREQYF. DNA for the CDR3: TGTGCCAGCAGCCCGCCGGGATCCCTCCTGCTACGCGAGCAGTACTTC.

This sequence joins TRBV5-8 and TRBJ1-1; maybe TRBD1 (5 bases). The CDR3 has 13 amino acids. Trimming removed 6 bases from V and 0 bases from J, with 9 bases in between. The germline V gene encodes CDR1 SGHTS and CDR2 YDEGEE. The CDR3 protein is CASTRQLNTEAFF. CDR3 coding DNA: TGTGCCAGCACCCGACAGTTGAACACTGAAGCTTTCTTT.

The rearrangement links TRBV5-1 to TRBJ1-2; TRBD1 matches at 10 bases. The ends lost 2 bases at V and 8 bases at J; junction bases unmatched: 9. Germline-derived CDR1 and CDR2 are SGHRS and YFSETQ. CDR3 size: 15 residues. CDR3: CASSLSGTGVGGYTF. CDR3 bases: TGCGCCAGCAGCTTATCCGGGACAGGGGTAGGCGGCTACACCTTC.

This chain uses TRBV18 with TRBJ2-3; D not resolved. Trimming removed 0 bases from V and 4 bases from J, with 14 bases in between. Per germline, CDR1 KGHSH and CDR2 LQKENI. This CDR3 is 16 amino acids long. CDR3 DNA: TGTGCCAGCTCACCACCGGGCAGGCTGTACGCAGATACGCAGTATTTT. Translating gives CASSPPGRLYADTQYF.

The chain carries TRBV29-1 and TRBJ1-2; D is perhaps TRBD1 (5 bases). In germline, CDR1 is SQVTM, CDR2 ANQGSEA. Trimming removed 4 bases at V and 1 base at J, with 10 bases between. This CDR3 contains 13 residues. CDR3: CSVAGGDNYGYTF. In DNA form, the CDR3 reads TGCAGCGTTGCGGGGGGTGATAACTATGGCTACACCTTC.

The CDR3 region has the DNA TGTGCCAGCAGCCAAGGGACAGGCGGCTACACCTTC. Translation gives CASSQGTGGYTF. V and J are TRBV3-1 (or the pseudogene TRBV3-2) and TRBJ1-2, with 7 nucleotides matching TRBD1. Germline CDR1 LGHDT, CDR2 YNNKEL (reference sequence). V lost 1 base to trimming and J lost 8 bases; unmatched junction nucleotides: 1. CDR3 size: 12 residues.

J is TRBJ1-2 and V is TRBV5-1; D gene uncertain. CDR3 size: 14 residues. Trimming removed 0 bases at V and 4 bases at J, with 10 bases between. Germline values: CDR1 SGHRS, CDR2 YFSETQ. The DNA of the CDR3 is TGCGCCAGCAGCTTGGATGGAGCTTCCTATGGCTACACCTTC. This translates into CASSLDGASYGYTF.

This chain's CDR3 is CASSLAGINEQYF. The CDR3 nucleotides read TGCGCCAGCAGCTTGGCGGGGATTAACGAGCAGTACTTC. The chain recombines TRBV5-1 with TRBJ2-7; a weak D match, TRBD2 (5 bases). V gave up 0 bases and J gave up 5 bases, with 9 bases separating them. The CDR3 loop spans 13 amino acids. CDR1 and CDR2 from the germline V gene are SGHRS and YFSETQ.

CDR3 in amino acids: CASSVEKGGHWGYTF. In nucleotides, the CDR3 is TGTGCCAGCAGCGTAGAGAAAGGGGGTCATTGGGGCTACACCTTC. The V and J genes are TRBV9 and TRBJ1-2; weak D call: TRBD1 (6 bases). Between the trimmed V and J ends, which lost 0 bases and 8 bases, there was a span of 17 bases. The CDR3 is 15 residues long. In germline, CDR1 is SGDLS, CDR2 YYNGEE.

V and J are TRBV5-1 and TRBJ2-6; perhaps TRBD1 as D (6 bases). The CDR3 sequence is 17 residues long. Germline V gene data show CDR1 as SGHRS and CDR2 as YFSETQ. V was trimmed by 2 bases and J by 1 base, leaving 13 bases between them. The DNA of the CDR3 is TGCGCCAGCAGCTTACAGGGTTCAAGTTCTGGGGCCAACGTCCTGACTTTC. This translates into CASSLQGSSSGANVLTF. The variable domain in full, completed from reference TRBV5-1 and TRBJ2-6, reads KAGVTQTPRYLIKTRGQQVTLSCSPISGHRSVSWYQQTPGQGLQFLFEYFSETQRNKGNFPGRFSGRQFSNSRSEMNVSTLELGDSALYLCASSLQGSSSGANVLTFGAGSRLTVL.

The chain carries TRBV24-1 and TRBJ2-1; D might be TRBD1 (6 bases). Trimming removed 0 bases at V and 1 base at J, with 15 bases between. Germline assignment: CDR1 KGHDR and CDR2 SFDVKD. The CDR3 runs to 18 residues. The CDR3 sequence is CATSDLRGGAFSYNEQFF. Written as DNA, the CDR3 is TGTGCCACCAGTGATTTGCGAGGGGGAGCCTTTTCCTACAATGAGCAGTTCTTC.

V is TRBV5-8 and J is TRBJ2-3; a weak D match, TRBD2 (6 bases). The CDR3 loop spans 16 amino acids. Trimming left V 0 bases short and J 6 bases short, with 17 bases between. Germline lookup yields CDR1 SGHTS and CDR2 YDEGEE. CDR3 residues: CASSLGGMGGADTQYF. CDR3 coding DNA: TGTGCCAGCAGCTTGGGGGGAATGGGAGGAGCGGATACGCAGTATTTT.

The chain combines TRBV2 with TRBJ1-4; TRBD1 might be the D (5 bases). The CDR3 runs 15 residues. CDR1 is SNHLY and CDR2 is FYNNEI in the germline V gene. V shed 6 bases and J shed 4 bases, with 15 bases lying between them. The CDR3 coding sequence is TGTGCCAGCAGCCTTGGGACTGCACTTAATGAAAAACTGTTTTTT. It translates to CASSLGTALNEKLFF.

The chain links TRBV2 to TRBJ1-4; maybe TRBD1 (5 bases). The V gene lost 7 bases and the J gene lost 8 bases, with 20 bases spanning the gap. CDR1 SNHLY and CDR2 FYNNEI come from the germline V gene. This CDR3 has 15 amino acids. The CDR3 spells CASTGFPVFGEKLFF. CDR3 DNA: TGTGCCAGCACAGGGTTCCCAGTGTTTGGCGAAAAACTGTTTTTT.

This rearrangement joins TRBV30 to TRBJ2-1, with TRBD1 matching 9 bases. Germline V gives CDR1 GTSNPN, CDR2 SVGIG (reference sequence). The J segment lost 6 bases and the V segment lost 2 bases, leaving 11 bases of the junction unmatched. This CDR3 region has 16 residues. CDR3: CAWSPFPGQGPNEQFF. The CDR3 bases are TGTGCCTGGAGTCCCTTTCCGGGACAGGGACCCAATGAGCAGTTCTTC. The complete variable domain, with remaining parts taken from reference TRBV30 and TRBJ2-1, reads SQTIHQWPATLVQPVGSPLSLECTVEGTSNPNLYWYRQAAGRGLQLLFYSVGIGQISSEVPQNLSASRPQDRQFILSSKKLLLSDSGFYLCAWSPFPGQGPNEQFFGPGTRLTVL.

The chain recombines TRBV28 with TRBJ2-7; D perhaps matches TRBD2 (5 bases). This CDR3 spans 13 amino acids. V lost 5 bases, J lost 5 bases, and 13 bases lay in between. Per germline, CDR1 MDHEN and CDR2 SYDVKM. The CDR3 reads CASSPQTNHEQYF. CDR3 DNA: TGTGCCAGCAGTCCTCAGACTAACCACGAGCAGTACTTC.